This T cell receptor (beta chain) was documented in a study of shared clonotypes between healthy human individuals. V lost 3 bases to trimming and J lost 9 bases, with 15 bases between them. The CDR3 extends over 15 amino acids. Germline lookup yields CDR1 MNHEY and CDR2 SMNVEV (reference sequence). The assay was immunoSEQ multiplex PCR, and TCRdb's table has in-frame clones only and misses some. The sample lists about 2.4 million clones, 93% occurring once. This TCR was recovered from a man between 18 and 35 years old in good health. Some clones in this sample may be carry-over from other donors' samples. The rearrangement uses TRBV27 and TRBJ1-6; D ambiguous. Sequenced input: naive CD4+ T cells from PBMCs. The subset was: CD45RA+ positively selected. The CDR3 bases are TGTGCCAGCAGTTTGGTTCGAGGGTCCGCTTCACCCCTCCACTTT. This sequence encodes CASSLVRGSASPLHF.